This T cell receptor beta chain was obtained from a study of tumor and adjacent non-tumor tissue in lung cancer. About the study: Patients were aged about 31 to 85, roughly nine men and a handful of women, stage I to III. The study's findings and limits: Top 100 clones took a larger repertoire share in normal lung.

RNA was extracted from bulk tissue without any cell sorting. Newly diagnosed lung cancer patients had thoracic surgery in China, August–late 2014, without prior chemotherapy. Germline-derived CDR1 and CDR2 are MDHEN and SYDVKM. The CDR3 loop spans 14 amino acids. The library came from three nested PCR rounds adapted from ARM-PCR protocols. Each CDR3 protein is one row after TCRdb ran MiXCR on the multiplex PCR reads. The sample shows 91,000 or so distinct CDR3 sequences, 65% to 75% of them seen only once. Notes on this clonotype: The antigen remains unidentified. At one boundary the junction diverges from the germline segment, which might be a read error.

This clonotype was sampled from a man aged 60-69 years with non-small cell lung cancer. The rearrangement joins TRBV28 to TRBJ2-7; possibly TRBD2 for D (6 bases). Sequenced: lung tumor tissue. The CDR3 DNA is TGTGCCAGCAACCATAGTCGCGGGGCCTACGAGCAATACTTC. Encoded protein: CASNHSRGAYEQYF. Full variable domain (outside the CDR3, taken from reference TRBV28 and TRBJ2-7): DVKVTQSSRYLVKRTGEKVFLECVQDMDHENMFWYRQDPGLGLRLIYFSYDVKMKEKGDIPEGYSVSREKKERFSLILESASTNQTSMYLCASNHSRGAYEQYFGPGTRLTVT.